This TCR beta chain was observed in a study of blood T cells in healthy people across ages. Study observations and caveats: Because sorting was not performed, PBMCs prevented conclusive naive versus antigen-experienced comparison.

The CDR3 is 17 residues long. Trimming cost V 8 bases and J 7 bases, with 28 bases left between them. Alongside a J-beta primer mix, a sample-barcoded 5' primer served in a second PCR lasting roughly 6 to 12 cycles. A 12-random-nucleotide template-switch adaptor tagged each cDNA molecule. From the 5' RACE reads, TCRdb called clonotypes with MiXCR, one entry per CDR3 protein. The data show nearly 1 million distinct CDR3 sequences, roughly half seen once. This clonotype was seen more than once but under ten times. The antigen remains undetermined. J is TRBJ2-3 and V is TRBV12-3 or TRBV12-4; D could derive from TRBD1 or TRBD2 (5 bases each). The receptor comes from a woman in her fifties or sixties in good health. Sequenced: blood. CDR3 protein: CASGNLWDVVSQNTQYF. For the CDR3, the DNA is TGTGCCAGCGGGAATCTCTGGGACGTAGTCTCACAAAATACGCAGTATTTT.